This entry is about one T cell receptor (beta chain). The antigen remains undetermined. The repertoire was sequenced with immunoSEQ multiplex PCR; TCRdb's copy has only in-frame clones and lacks some. The table lists 100,000 or so clones, roughly 92% of them singletons, with approximately 0.66% in the top ten. This CDR3 region has 13 residues. V lost 6 bases and J lost 8; bases outside the gene matches: 8. Germline V gene lookup returns CDR1 SGHTA and CDR2 FQGNSA. This entry comes from a study of siplizumab effects on memory and regulatory T cells. Points from the study as a whole: Researchers could not give a naive or memory phenotype to roughly 75-97% of proliferating CD4+ or CD8+ clones. Proliferating siplizumab-cultured Tregs lacked confirmed suppressive function.

The clonotype was recovered from a human donor in good health. The chain recombines TRBV7-2 with TRBJ1-2; 8 nucleotides agree with TRBD1. What was sequenced was Tregs sorted from blood. CDR3 protein: CASRGTGPSGYTF. DNA for the CDR3: TGTGCCAGCAGGGGGACAGGACCTAGCGGCTACACCTTC. The complete variable domain, with remaining parts taken from reference TRBV7-2 and TRBJ1-2, reads GAGVSQSPSNKVTEKGKDVELRCDPISGHTALYWYRQSLGQGLEFLIYFQGNSAPDKSGLPSDRFSAERTGGSVSTLTIQRTQQEDSAVYLCASRGTGPSGYTFGSGTRLTVV.